The subject of this entry is one T cell receptor (beta chain). Its antigen has not been determined. Within one base of it there is no much larger clone, and no base qualities were kept. There are 13 amino acids in the CDR3, from cysteine to phenylalanine inclusive. Only the CDR3 DNA is retained, 39 bases long and in frame from the first base. Based on the germline V gene (reference sequence), the CDR1 and CDR2 sequences are LGHDT and YNNKEL. Trimming removed 8 bases from V and 0 bases from J, leaving 8 bases between the germline ends. The CDR3 regions of human TCRbeta chains were subjected to immunosequencing. As for how the authors treated the data: TCRs in the repertoires were matched against a reference library of SARS-CoV-2-specific TCRs that had been generated with the MIRA antigen-specificity platform. Breadth meant the fraction of unique TCRs that were SARS-CoV-2-associated, whereas depth meant the fraction of total T cells that were SARS-CoV-2-associated. Using the MIRA data, every spike-specific TCR was mapped to the spike region that the TCR reacted to and assigned to either a CD4 or a CD8 class. Log10-transformed breadth and depth values were compared by one-way ANOVA with Sidak's multiple comparisons tests. The immuneACCESS repertoire file appears here via TCRdb, limited to in-frame rearrangements. These files lack a portion of the clones; in checked studies, under half of the deficit traces to unresolved V genes, and the cause of the others is not known. Clone size and the V and J calls come from that table; the DNA yielded D and trimming. A total of 90,000 or so clones appear in this sample, around 89% of them only once. In total, the top ten clones hold 5% to 6.5% of the sample.

The sample is drawn from a study of T cell responses to AZD1222 COVID-19 vaccine (dated by TCRdb to the early 2020s). At the level of the whole study: A total of 233 trial participants underwent TCR sequencing, of whom about 200 received two doses of AZD1222 and about 25 received two doses of the MenACWY control vaccine. Trial participants were enrolled by age into 18-55, 56-69 and 70-plus year subgroups, with roughly 150, 30 and 60 TCR-sequenced participants respectively.

The intended sense of this specimen's time point label: about 28 days (+/-7) after the second vaccine dose. AZD1222 recipients with second doses at about 4 weeks or about 12 weeks were pooled, because spike-specific TCR depth and breadth did not differ between schedules. Samples from vaccinated people were obtained from the UK trials COV001 and COV002, which included a single-blind randomized controlled phase 2/3 trial of AZD1222 (ChAdOx1 nCoV-19) in healthy adults. For TCRbeta chain sequencing, PBMC samples from trial participants were taken at day 0 and at day 28 after the second dose. The study at large found these results: The vaccine-associated CD4 TCRs covered the entire spike protein, and the dominant responses fell in regions 160-218 and 743-854. After two AZD1222 doses, both the breadth and the depth of spike-specific TCRs were significantly higher than at day 0 and than in MenACWY recipients. Only five or six AZD1222 recipients were SARS-CoV-2 seropositive at baseline, limiting conclusions about previously exposed vaccinees. The 56-69-year group was small, and its depth increase did not reach significance, likely because of low power. Participants were mostly white British and included more females than males, and it was suggested by the authors that clonal diversity may have been underestimated. Because no samples from the day 14 peak response were available, repertoires could be characterized only after the peak T cell response. Epitopes outside the regions mutated in the B.1.351 and B.1.1.7 variants were reportedly recognized by nearly half of the unique spike-specific TCRs.

The V and J segments used are TRBV3-1 (or the pseudogene TRBV3-2) and TRBJ1-3, with the identity of the D gene unclear. Specimen: peripheral blood, collected 28 days after the second AZD1222 dose. This TCR was sampled from an adult who received the AZD1222 COVID-19 vaccine. At the DNA level, the sequence is TGTGCCAGCTCCGCAGCCTCTGGAAACACCATATATTTT. Its coded protein is CASSAASGNTIYF.